These 13 T cell receptor beta chains share one sample of origin, sequenced in a study of spatial heterogeneity in lung cancer. Each CDR3 protein is one row after TCRdb ran MiXCR on the 5' RACE reads. The sample contains roughly 120,000 distinct CDR3 sequences, about 12% of which appear only once. Time point given: blood at routine non-recurrence follow-up after resection. Sequencing of whole RNA from tumor, nontumor lung or frozen PBMC involved no sorting. The specimen was PBMCs, collected at follow-up. The receptor set was obtained from a male donor with early-stage non-small cell lung cancer.

V and J are TRBV11-2 and TRBJ2-1; TRBD1 is a possible D gene (5 bases). V was shortened by 5 bases and J by 5 bases, with 19 bases between the two germline ends. The CDR3 runs to 16 residues. Per the germline V gene, CDR1 is SGHAT and CDR2 is FQNNGV. The CDR3 DNA sequence: TGTGCCAGCAGCGTGTGGGTTTCCACAGGCCACAATGAGCAGTTCTTC. Amino acids: CASSVWVSTGHNEQFF.

This clonotype was detected ten times or more. The genes are TRBV10-3 and TRBJ2-3; D perhaps matches TRBD2 (5 bases). V dropped 4 bases and J dropped 0 bases, with 11 bases sitting between them. The CDR3 totals 15 residues. CDR1 and CDR2 (germline): ENHRY, SYGVKD. The CDR3, as DNA: TGTGCCATCAGTGGGGAGCGTCCTAGCACAGATACGCAGTATTTT. Protein: CAISGERPSTDTQYF.

The CDR3 reads CAIRDGQGGSPLHF. CDR3 nucleotides: TGTGCCATCAGGGATGGACAGGGAGGTTCACCCCTCCACTTT. The chain employs TRBV10-3 and TRBJ1-6; the match to TRBD1 covers 8 bases. This CDR3 has 14 residues. Unmatched junction bases numbered 7, after V lost 6 bases and J lost 9 bases. Germline assignment: CDR1 ENHRY and CDR2 SYGVKD.

The rearrangement links TRBV20-1 to TRBJ2-2; the D gene is possibly TRBD2 (5 bases). Per the germline V gene, CDR1 is DFQATT and CDR2 is SNEGSKA (reference sequence). There are 14 residues in the CDR3. V was trimmed by 4 bases and J by 4 bases, leaving 13 bases between them. CDR3 in DNA: TGCAGTGCTAAAAGGACTCACAGCACCGGGGAGCTGTTTTTT. Amino acids: CSAKRTHSTGELFF.

The rearrangement joins TRBV11-2 to TRBJ1-6; D is unclear. Germline values: CDR1 SGHAT, CDR2 FQNNGV. The CDR3 spans 11 residues. V was trimmed by 5 bases and J by 7 bases, leaving 3 bases between them. CDR3: CASSRNSPLHF. The CDR3 DNA sequence: TGTGCCAGCAGCCGGAATTCACCCCTCCACTTT. The entire variable domain, with the rest obtained from reference TRBV11-2 and TRBJ1-6, is as follows: EAGVAQSPRYKIIEKRQSVAFWCNPISGHATLYWYQQILGQGPKLLIQFQNNGVVDDSQLPKDRFSAERLKGVDSTLKIQPAKLEDSAVYLCASSRNSPLHFGNGTRLTVT.

V usage is TRBV7-9 and J usage is TRBJ2-5; D not resolved. The V end was cut by 4 bases, the J end by 4 bases, with 13 bases between. The CDR3 has 14 residues. CDR1 is SEHNR, CDR2 FQNEAQ, per germline (reference sequence). CDR3: CASSYGRSRETQYF. The CDR3 DNA is TGTGCCAGCAGCTACGGCAGATCAAGAGAGACCCAGTACTTC.

This clonotype has just a few counts. This chain links TRBV4-3 with TRBJ2-1, with D perhaps assigned TRBD1 or TRBD2 (6 bases each). V dropped 0 bases and J dropped 3 bases, with 9 bases sitting between them. The germline CDR1 and CDR2 sequences are LGHNA and YSLEER. The length of the CDR3 is 15 residues. CDR3 amino acids: CASSQEGGNYNEQFF. The CDR3 DNA sequence: TGCGCCAGCAGCCAAGAAGGGGGGAACTACAATGAGCAGTTCTTC.

The rearrangement uses TRBV27 and TRBJ2-1; D may match TRBD1 or TRBD2 (5 bases each). There are 16 residues in the CDR3. Germline CDR1 and CDR2: MNHEY and SMNVEV (reference sequence). V lost 5 bases and J lost 0, with 14 bases in between. CDR3 region: CASSLSWGNSYNEQFF. CDR3 in DNA: TGTGCCAGCAGTCTCAGCTGGGGGAACTCCTACAATGAGCAGTTCTTC.

This clonotype occurred a few times. The chain is built from TRBV12-3 or TRBV12-4 and TRBJ1-6; D ambiguous. The CDR3 runs to 13 residues. V was trimmed by 3 bases and J by 4 bases, leaving 4 bases between them. The CDR3 sequence is CASSFSYNSPLHF. CDR3 nucleotide sequence: TGTGCCAGCAGTTTTTCATATAATTCACCCCTCCACTTT.

The table lists this clonotype with a few counts. CDR3 sequence: CASSSSRPGELFF. The CDR3 nucleotides read TGTGCCAGCAGCTCCAGTAGACCAGGGGAGCTGTTTTTT. V gene TRBV11-2 combines with J gene TRBJ2-2, with no clear D. Germline values: CDR1 SGHAT, CDR2 FQNNGV. This CDR3 is 13 amino acids long. Trimming took off 4 bases at V and 8 bases at J, with 11 bases between the two ends.

This clonotype has a count of ten or more. The rearrangement links TRBV15 to TRBJ2-5; the D gene could be TRBD1 or TRBD2 (5 bases each). Germline-derived CDR1 and CDR2 are LNHNV and YYDKDF (reference sequence). CDR3 length: 15 amino acids. V lost 0 bases to trimming and J lost 0 bases, with 8 bases between them. The CDR3 DNA follows: TGTGCCACCAGCAGAGACCTGGGGGACCAAGAGACCCAGTACTTC. Protein sequence: CATSRDLGDQETQYF.

This clonotype appeared many times. V is TRBV9 and J is TRBJ2-6; D unresolved. CDR3 length: 15 residues. Germline CDR1 SGDLS, CDR2 YYNGEE. V lost 4 bases, J lost 1 base, and 9 bases lay in between. This CDR3 reads CASSTQPSGANVLTF. DNA of the CDR3: TGTGCCAGCAGCACCCAGCCATCTGGGGCCAACGTCCTGACTTTC.

This clonotype was seen more than once but under ten times. This sequence joins TRBV19 and TRBJ1-5; 7 bases match TRBD1. The V segment lost 6 bases and the J segment 1 base; nucleotides outside the gene matches: 9. Germline V lookup: CDR1 LNHDA, CDR2 SQIVND (reference sequence). The CDR3 totals 16 residues. In DNA form, the CDR3 reads TGTGCCAGTAGCTTGACAGGGCTAAAGAGCAATCAGCCCCAGCATTTT. Protein product: CASSLTGLKSNQPQHF.